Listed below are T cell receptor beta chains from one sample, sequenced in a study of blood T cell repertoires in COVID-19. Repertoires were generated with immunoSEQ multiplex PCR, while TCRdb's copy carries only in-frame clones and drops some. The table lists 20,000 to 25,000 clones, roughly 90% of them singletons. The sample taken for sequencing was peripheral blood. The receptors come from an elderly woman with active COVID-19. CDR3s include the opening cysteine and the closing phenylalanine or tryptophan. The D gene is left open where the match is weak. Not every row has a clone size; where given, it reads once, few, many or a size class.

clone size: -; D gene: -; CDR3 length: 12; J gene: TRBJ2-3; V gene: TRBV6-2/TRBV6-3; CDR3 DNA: TGTGCCAGCAGTTATGCGGGCCGGTTGCAGTATTTT; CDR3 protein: CASSYAGRLQYF
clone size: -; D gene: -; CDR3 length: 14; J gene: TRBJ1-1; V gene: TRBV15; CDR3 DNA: TGTGCCACCAGCAGTCGGGGGACCTACACTGAAGCTTTCTTT; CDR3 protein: CATSSRGTYTEAFF
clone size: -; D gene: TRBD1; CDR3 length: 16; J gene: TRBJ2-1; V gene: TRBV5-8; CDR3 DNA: TGTGCCAGCACCCAAATAAGGACAGGGTTTTACAATGAGCAGTTCTTC; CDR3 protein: CASTQIRTGFYNEQFF
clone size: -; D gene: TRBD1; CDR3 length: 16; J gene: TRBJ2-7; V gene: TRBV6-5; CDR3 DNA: TGTGCCAGCAGTTACTCGGGACAGGGGGCAAGGAACGAGCAGTACTTC; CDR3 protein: CASSYSGQGARNEQYF
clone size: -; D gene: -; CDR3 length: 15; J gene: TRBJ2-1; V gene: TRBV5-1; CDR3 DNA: TGCGCCAGCAGCTTGTTACAGCCTAAGGTCAATGAGCAGTTCTTC; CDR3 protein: CASSLLQPKVNEQFF
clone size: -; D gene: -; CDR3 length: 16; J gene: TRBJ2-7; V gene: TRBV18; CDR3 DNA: TGTGCCAGCTCAAGAGCTGGTGCGGGCCGTAGGAACGAGCAGTACTTC; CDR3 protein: CASSRAGAGRRNEQYF
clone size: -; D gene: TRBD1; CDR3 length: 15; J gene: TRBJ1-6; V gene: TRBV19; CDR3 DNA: TGTGCCAGTAGGGAAGGACAGGGATATAATTCACCCCTCCACTTT; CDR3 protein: CASREGQGYNSPLHF
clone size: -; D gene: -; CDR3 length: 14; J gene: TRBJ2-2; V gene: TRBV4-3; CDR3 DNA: TGCGCCAGCAGCCCTCGGGGGAACACCGGGGAGCTGTTTTTT; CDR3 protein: CASSPRGNTGELFF
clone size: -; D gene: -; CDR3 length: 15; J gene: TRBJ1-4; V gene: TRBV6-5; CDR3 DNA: TGTGCCAGCAGCTTTTCGGGGGGATCAGGGGAAAAACTGTTTTTT; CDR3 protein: CASSFSGGSGEKLFF
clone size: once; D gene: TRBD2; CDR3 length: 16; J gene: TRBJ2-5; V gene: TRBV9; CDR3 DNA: TGTGCCAGCAGCAACGGACTAGCGGGGGACCAAGAGACCCAGTACTTC; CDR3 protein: CASSNGLAGDQETQYF
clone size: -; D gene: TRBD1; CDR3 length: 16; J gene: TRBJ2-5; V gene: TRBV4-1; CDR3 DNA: TGCGCCAGCAGCCAGGTCTCGACAGGGGCGGGAGAGACCCAGTACTTC; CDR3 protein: CASSQVSTGAGETQYF
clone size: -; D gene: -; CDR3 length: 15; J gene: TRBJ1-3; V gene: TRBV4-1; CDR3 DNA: TGCGCCAGCAGCCAAGTTGAGAAACCTGGAAACACCATATATTTT; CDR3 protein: CASSQVEKPGNTIYF